This T cell receptor beta chain comes out of a study of Graves' ophthalmopathy and Graves' hyperthyroidism. In the study overall: Peripheral blood was gathered at the point of initial diagnosis, before any treatment started.

The V gene end was trimmed by 5 bases and the J gene end by 2 bases; junction bases not matched to a gene: 5. Looked up from germline, CDR1 is GTSNPN and CDR2 is SVGIG (reference sequence). The CDR3 sequence is 13 residues long. Study-level results: Among expanded thyroid clonotypes above 0.001 frequency, most also occurred in blood.

Ineligible for inclusion were patients with other autoimmune diseases, uncontrolled infections, pregnancy or lactation. This clonotype was picked up many times. As yet, its antigen is unknown. Amplification from RNA transcripts yielded the TCR beta CDR3 regions. First-round RT-PCR with HTBI primers preceded a second-round multiplex PCR. TCRdb analysed the multiplex PCR reads with MiXCR anew, one entry per CDR3 protein. The data show some 400,000 distinct CDR3 sequences, 18% seen once. The sequence derives from a woman under 30 with Graves' ophthalmopathy. The specimen sequenced was peripheral blood. J is TRBJ1-2 and V is TRBV30, with 7 bases that match TRBD1. CDR3 amino acids: CAWREDRNYGYTF. DNA for the CDR3: TGTGCCTGGCGAGAGGACAGGAACTATGGCTACACCTTC.